Listed here are 2 T cell receptor beta chains from one sample, sequenced in a study of shared clonotypes between healthy human individuals. Method: immunoSEQ multiplex PCR; TCRdb's copy keeps in-frame clones and lacks some. Counted here are hundreds of thousands of clones, around 73% occurring once; the ten biggest clones make up 1.5% to 2%. The specimen sequenced was memory CD4+ T cells sorted from blood. Subset: CD45RA-negative fraction. The receptors come from a woman in her twenties or thirties in good health.

As concerns this clone: At the DNA level, this CDR3 is encoded by other sequences in the same sample as well. The V and J genes are TRBV4-2 and TRBJ2-7; the match to TRBD2 covers 8 bases. The CDR3 spans 15 residues. From germline, CDR1 is LGHNA and CDR2 YNFKEQ. With 0 bases clipped from V and 4 bases from J, the junction kept 5 bases outside the gene matches. The CDR3 coding sequence is TGTGCCAGCAGCCAAGATCTCAGCGGGAGTTACGAGCAGTACTTC. This codes for CASSQDLSGSYEQYF.

The chain carries TRBV4-2 and TRBJ1-5; perhaps TRBD1 as D (6 bases). The CDR3 runs to 16 residues. V dropped 3 bases and J dropped 1 base, with 13 bases sitting between them. The germline V gene encodes CDR1 LGHNA and CDR2 YNFKEQ. CDR3: CASSQGAGHSNQPQHF. The CDR3 DNA sequence: TGTGCCAGCAGCCAGGGGGCGGGACACAGCAATCAGCCCCAGCATTTT.